This TCR beta chain is drawn from a study of T cell repertoires in cytomegalovirus infection. Study-level information: Public TCR beta signatures provided an indication of both CMV infection and a matching HLA type. General study findings and limits: The study identified carriers of CMV plus the relevant HLA from cumulative public TCR beta family frequency. Within the response measured ex vivo, HLA-C-restricted CMV-specific TCR beta clonotypes were dominant.

From germline, CDR1 is LNHDA and CDR2 SQIVND (reference sequence). The CDR3 contains 15 residues. Trimming cost V 2 bases and J 7 bases, with 12 bases left between them. In regard to this clonotype: The antigen is undetermined.

TCRdb independently ran MiXCR on the reads; one entry per CDR3 protein. Seen here are fewer than 950,000 distinct CDR3 sequences, approximately 32% observed once, and the top ten hold roughly an eighth. This chain connects TRBV19 to TRBJ1-6; possible D gene TRBD1, 6 bases. The clonotype originates from a human donor in good health (CMV status not recorded). Some clones in this sample may be carry-over from other donors' samples. This sample comprised cultured CD8+ T cells from PBMCs, obtained from culture after CMV antigen stimulation. The CDR3: CASSIQGSGNSPLHF. As DNA, the CDR3 is TGTGCCAGTAGTATACAGGGGAGTGGAAATTCACCCCTCCACTTT.